This TCR beta chain was profiled in a study of blood T cell repertoires in COVID-19. TCRdb's copy holds only in-frame clones and misses some; the assay was immunoSEQ multiplex PCR. Of 170,000 or so clones in the sample, 83% were seen once. Germline-derived CDR1 and CDR2 are SNHLY and FYNNEI. The ends lost 4 bases at V and 4 bases at J; junction bases unmatched: 5. This CDR3 comprises 15 residues. The receptor comes from a human donor in a cohort sampled during active COVID-19. This chain joins TRBV2 and TRBJ1-5; 9 positions match TRBD1. The sequencing sample was made of peripheral blood. The CDR3 sequence: CASSVEGTGNQPQHF. CDR3 nucleotides: TGTGCCAGCAGTGTGGAGGGGACAGGGAATCAGCCCCAGCATTTT.